The T cell receptor (beta chain) under discussion was sequenced for a study of blood T cell repertoires in COVID-19. Study-wide background: From the United States, Italy and Spain came samples of acute and convalescent COVID-19.

Germline lookup yields CDR1 SGHAT and CDR2 FQNNGV. The CDR3 has 14 residues. The V and J ends lost 3 bases and 0 bases respectively, with 9 bases between them. Clones were sequenced by immunoSEQ multiplex PCR, and TCRdb holds only the in-frame ones, with some missing. The sample lists nearly 90,000 clones, around 89% occurring once. The rearrangement uses TRBV11-2 and TRBJ2-7; possibly TRBD1 for D (5 bases). Sequencing input: peripheral blood. This clonotype was sampled from a man in his 60s with acute or convalescent COVID-19. CDR3 DNA sequence: TGTGCCAGCAGCTTTAACCAGGGCTCCTACGAGCAGTACTTC. Its protein product is CASSFNQGSYEQYF.